This T cell receptor beta chain was found in a study of technical replicates of blood from a handful of donors. Germline V gene data show CDR1 as MDHEN and CDR2 as SYDVKM. The CDR3 contains 15 residues. V dropped 8 bases and J dropped 7; count of bases not matched to a gene: 15. This table comes from immunoSEQ multiplex PCR, and its TCRdb copy is limited to in-frame clones, with some not included. Counted here are some 70,000 clones, about 97% occurring once; the ten biggest clones make up approximately 0.26%. The rearrangement joins TRBV28 to TRBJ2-7; 9 bases line up with TRBD2. This clonotype was obtained from a human donor in good health. Source material: T cells isolated from PBMCs. DNA of the CDR3: TGTGCCAGCTCGATTTCTAGCGGGAAAATAGGGGAGCAGTACTTC. Its translation is CASSISSGKIGEQYF.